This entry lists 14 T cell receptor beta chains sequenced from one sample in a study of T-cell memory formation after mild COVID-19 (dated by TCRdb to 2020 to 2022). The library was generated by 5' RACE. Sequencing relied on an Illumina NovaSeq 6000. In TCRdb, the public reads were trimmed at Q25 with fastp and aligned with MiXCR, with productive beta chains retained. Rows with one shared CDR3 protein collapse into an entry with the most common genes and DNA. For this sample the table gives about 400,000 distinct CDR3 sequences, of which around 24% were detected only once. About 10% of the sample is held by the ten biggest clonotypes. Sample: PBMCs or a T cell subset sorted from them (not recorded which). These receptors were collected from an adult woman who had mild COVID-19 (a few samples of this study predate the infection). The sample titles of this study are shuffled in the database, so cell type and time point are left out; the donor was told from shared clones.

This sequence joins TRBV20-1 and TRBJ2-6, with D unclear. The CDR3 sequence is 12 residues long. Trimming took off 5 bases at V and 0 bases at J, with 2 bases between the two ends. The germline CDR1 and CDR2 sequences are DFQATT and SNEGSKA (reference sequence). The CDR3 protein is CSAVSGANVLTF. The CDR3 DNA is TGCAGTGCTGTCTCTGGGGCCAACGTCCTGACTTTC.

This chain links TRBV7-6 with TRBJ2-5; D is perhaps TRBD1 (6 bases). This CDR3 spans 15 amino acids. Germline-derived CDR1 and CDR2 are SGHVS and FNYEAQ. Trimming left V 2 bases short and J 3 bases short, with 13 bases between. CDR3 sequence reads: CASSLRLNREETQYF. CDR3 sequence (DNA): TGTGCCAGCAGCTTAAGGTTGAACAGGGAAGAGACCCAGTACTTC.

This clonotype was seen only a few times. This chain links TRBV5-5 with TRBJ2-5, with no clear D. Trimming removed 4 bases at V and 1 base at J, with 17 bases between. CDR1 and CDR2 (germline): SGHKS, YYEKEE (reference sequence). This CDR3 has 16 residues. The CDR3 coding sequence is TGTGCCAGCAGCCGGGCGCCGAGTAATACCCAAGAGACCCAGTACTTC. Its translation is CASSRAPSNTQETQYF.

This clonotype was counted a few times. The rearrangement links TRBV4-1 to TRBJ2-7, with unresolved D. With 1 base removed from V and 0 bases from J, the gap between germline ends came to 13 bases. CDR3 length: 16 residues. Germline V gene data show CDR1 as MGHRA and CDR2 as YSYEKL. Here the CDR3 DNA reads TGCGCCAGCAGCCAAGTTAACAGTCTCAGCTCCTACGAGCAGTACTTC. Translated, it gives CASSQVNSLSSYEQYF.

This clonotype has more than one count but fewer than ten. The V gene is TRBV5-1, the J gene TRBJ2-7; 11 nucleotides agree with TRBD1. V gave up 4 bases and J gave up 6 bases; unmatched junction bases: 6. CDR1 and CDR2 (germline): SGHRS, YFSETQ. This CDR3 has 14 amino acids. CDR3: CASSTRTGGSEQYF. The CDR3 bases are TGCGCCAGCAGCACCCGGACAGGGGGCTCCGAGCAGTACTTC.

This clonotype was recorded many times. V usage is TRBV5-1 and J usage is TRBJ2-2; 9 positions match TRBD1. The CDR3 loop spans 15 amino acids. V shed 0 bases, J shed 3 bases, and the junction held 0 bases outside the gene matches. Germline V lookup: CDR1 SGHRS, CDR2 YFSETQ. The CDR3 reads CASSLGDRDTGELFF. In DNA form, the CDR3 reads TGCGCCAGCAGCTTGGGGGACAGGGACACCGGGGAGCTGTTTTTT.

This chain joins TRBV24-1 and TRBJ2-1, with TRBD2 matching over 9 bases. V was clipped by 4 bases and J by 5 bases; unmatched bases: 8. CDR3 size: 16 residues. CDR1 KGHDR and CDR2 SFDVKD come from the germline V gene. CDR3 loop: CATSDYSGGRNNEQFF. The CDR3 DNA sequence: TGTGCCACCAGTGACTATAGCGGGGGACGAAACAATGAGCAGTTCTTC.

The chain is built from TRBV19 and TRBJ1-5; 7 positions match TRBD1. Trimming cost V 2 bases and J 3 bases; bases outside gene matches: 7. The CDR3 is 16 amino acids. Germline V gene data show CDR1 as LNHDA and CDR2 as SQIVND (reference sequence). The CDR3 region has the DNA TGTGCCAGTAGTATATGGGGACAGTCATCCAATCAGCCCCAGCATTTT. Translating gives CASSIWGQSSNQPQHF.

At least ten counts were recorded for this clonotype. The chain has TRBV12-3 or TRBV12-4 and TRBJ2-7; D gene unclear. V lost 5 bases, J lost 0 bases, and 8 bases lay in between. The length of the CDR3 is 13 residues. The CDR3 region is CASSRTVSYEQYF. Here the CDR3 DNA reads TGTGCCAGCAGTCGGACGGTCTCCTACGAGCAGTACTTC.

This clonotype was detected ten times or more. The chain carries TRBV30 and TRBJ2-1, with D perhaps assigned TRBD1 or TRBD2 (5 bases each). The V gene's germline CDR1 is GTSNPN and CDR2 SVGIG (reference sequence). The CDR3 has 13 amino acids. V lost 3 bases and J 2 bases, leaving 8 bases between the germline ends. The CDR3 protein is CAWSGATYNEQFF. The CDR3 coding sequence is TGTGCCTGGAGCGGGGCCACCTACAATGAGCAGTTCTTC.

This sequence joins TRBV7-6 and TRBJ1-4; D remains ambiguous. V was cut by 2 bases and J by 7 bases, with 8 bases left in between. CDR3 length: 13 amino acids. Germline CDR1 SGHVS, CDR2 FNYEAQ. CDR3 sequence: CASSLSAAEKLFF. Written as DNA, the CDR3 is TGTGCCAGCAGCTTATCAGCGGCTGAAAAACTGTTTTTT.

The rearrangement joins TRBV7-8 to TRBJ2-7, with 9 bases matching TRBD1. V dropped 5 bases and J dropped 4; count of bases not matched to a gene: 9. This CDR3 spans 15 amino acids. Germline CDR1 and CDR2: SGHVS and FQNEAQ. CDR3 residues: CASSGVRQGEYEQYF. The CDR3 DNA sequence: TGTGCCAGCAGCGGAGTACGACAGGGGGAGTACGAGCAGTACTTC.

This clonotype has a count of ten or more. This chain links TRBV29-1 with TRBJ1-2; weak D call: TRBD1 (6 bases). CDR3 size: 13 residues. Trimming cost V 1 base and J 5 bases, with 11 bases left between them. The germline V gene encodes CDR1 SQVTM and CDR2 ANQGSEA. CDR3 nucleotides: TGCAGCGTTGAAGGGGGGCTTAGTTATGGCTACACCTTC. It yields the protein CSVEGGLSYGYTF.

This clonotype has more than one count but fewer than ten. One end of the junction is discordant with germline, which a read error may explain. This chain's CDR3 is CATSGLAGIQETQYF. CDR3 nucleotide sequence: TGTGCCACGAGTGGACTAGCGGGTATCCAAGAGACCCAGTACTTC. This rearrangement joins TRBV24-1 to TRBJ2-5, with 11 nucleotides matching TRBD2. The length of the CDR3 is 15 residues. The germline V gene encodes CDR1 KGHDR and CDR2 SFDVKD.